The 24 T cell receptor beta chains in this list originate from one sample, sequenced in a study of neurological immune-mediated disorders. TCRdb itself ran the 5' RACE reads through MiXCR, one entry per CDR3 protein. The sample has under 90,000 distinct CDR3 sequences, under 10% seen once. Sequencing was performed on PBMCs. Source of these receptors: a man aged 45-65 years in good health.

Ten or more counts support this clonotype. One junction end disagrees with the germline gene, perhaps due to a read error. The DNA for the CDR3 is TGTGCCAGCAGTCTAGCGGGGGGGACACCTAGCAATCAGCCCCAGCATTTT. This gives the protein CASSLAGGTPSNQPQHF. The rearrangement uses TRBV12-3 or TRBV12-4 and TRBJ1-5, with a weak D call TRBD1 (6 bases). CDR3 length: 17 amino acids.

This clonotype came up many times. The gene calls are TRBV20-1 and TRBJ1-1; 10 bases are a match to TRBD1. Germline CDR1 DFQATT, CDR2 SNEGSKA (reference sequence). The CDR3 has 18 amino acids. Losses at the gene ends were 3 bases for V and 3 bases for J; bases not matched to a gene: 16. The CDR3 is CSASLRDRGGPLHTEAFF. As DNA, the CDR3 is TGCAGTGCTAGCCTTCGGGACAGGGGAGGGCCCTTGCACACTGAAGCTTTCTTT.

This clonotype was picked up many times. This rearrangement joins TRBV2 to TRBJ2-7; 13 nucleotides agree with TRBD2. V shed 3 bases, J shed 3 bases, and the junction held 2 bases outside the gene matches. The germline V gene has CDR1 SNHLY and CDR2 FYNNEI. The length of the CDR3 is 15 residues. CDR3 loop: CASSDRTSGGYEQYF. CDR3 DNA sequence: TGTGCCAGCAGTGATAGGACTAGCGGGGGCTACGAGCAGTACTTC. Drawing the rest from reference TRBV2 and TRBJ2-7, the complete variable domain is EPEVTQTPSHQVTQMGQEVILRCVPISNHLYFYWYRQILGQKVEFLVSFYNNEISEKSEIFDDQFSVERPDGSNFTLKIRSTKLEDSAMYFCASSDRTSGGYEQYFGPGTRLTVT.

This clonotype came up many times. The rearrangement uses TRBV11-2 and TRBJ2-7, with D tentatively TRBD2 (7 bases). There are 14 residues in the CDR3. Trimming stripped 5 bases from V and 4 bases from J, with 15 bases between. The germline CDR1 and CDR2 sequences are SGHAT and FQNNGV. The CDR3 here is CASSRGAAMYEQYF. The DNA of the CDR3 is TGTGCCAGCAGCCGGGGGGCGGCTATGTACGAGCAGTACTTC.

This clonotype was seen repeatedly, ten times or more. V gene TRBV6-2 or TRBV6-3 combines with J gene TRBJ2-2; D possibly corresponds to TRBD2 (5 bases). The germline V gene encodes CDR1 MNHEY and CDR2 SVGEGT. V lost 6 bases to trimming and J lost 4 bases, with 12 bases between them. This CDR3 has 14 residues. The CDR3 loop is CASRASAGTGELFF. The CDR3 nucleotides read TGTGCCAGCAGGGCGTCCGCGGGCACCGGGGAGCTGTTTTTT.

A few counts support this clonotype. The chain carries TRBV5-1 and TRBJ2-7; D is perhaps TRBD1 (5 bases). The CDR3 has 13 residues. From germline, CDR1 is SGHRS and CDR2 YFSETQ. Trimming stripped 3 bases from V and 6 bases from J, with 13 bases between. CDR3 DNA: TGCGCCAGCAGCTCCTTACAGGATGGCGAGCAGTACTTC. This sequence encodes CASSSLQDGEQYF.

This clonotype has a count of ten or more. V and J are TRBV7-2 and TRBJ1-6; D perhaps matches TRBD1 (5 bases). This CDR3 region has 18 residues. V was shortened by 5 bases and J by 0 bases, with 17 bases between the two germline ends. The germline V gene has CDR1 SGHTA and CDR2 FQGNSA. Written as DNA, the CDR3 is TGTGCCAGCAGCCCCACGGGGCCGACGAGCTCCTATAATTCACCCCTCCACTTT. Residues: CASSPTGPTSSYNSPLHF.

This clonotype was counted ten times or more. V usage is TRBV7-2 and J usage is TRBJ2-1; the match to TRBD2 covers 14 bases. CDR1 is SGHTA and CDR2 is FQGNSA in the germline V gene. V gave up 1 base and J gave up 9 bases; unmatched junction bases: 5. CDR3 length equals 16 residues. The CDR3 DNA reads TGTGCCAGCAGCTTAGTCCCGGGACTAGCGGGAGCTGAGCAGTTCTTC. Its translation: CASSLVPGLAGAEQFF.

In this sample, this clonotype turned up many times. The CDR3 nucleotides are TGTGCCAGCAGAAGTGGTTTAGCGGGGAGAAGGGAGTGGAGCGACGGAGAGACCCAGTACTTC. Residues: CASRSGLAGRREWSDGETQYF. The chain employs TRBV7-2 and TRBJ2-5, with TRBD2 matching over 8 bases. The germline V gene encodes CDR1 SGHTA and CDR2 FQGNSA. The length of the CDR3 is 21 residues. V trimming: 6 bases; J trimming: 4 bases; junction bases outside the gene matches: 28. Full variable domain (missing parts from reference TRBV7-2 and TRBJ2-5): GAGVSQSPSNKVTEKGKDVELRCDPISGHTALYWYRQSLGQGLEFLIYFQGNSAPDKSGLPSDRFSAERTGGSVSTLTIQRTQQEDSAVYLCASRSGLAGRREWSDGETQYFGPGTRLLVL.

This clonotype was observed at least ten times. The chain carries TRBV21-1 and TRBJ1-1. TRBV21-1 corresponds to a pseudogene. CDR3 length: 14 amino acids. CDR3 nucleotides: TGTGCCAGCAGCCCACGACGCGGGGGGACTGAAGCTTTCTTT. This codes for CASSPRRGGTEAFF.

The chain couples TRBV7-8 to TRBJ2-2, with D tentatively TRBD1 (6 bases). The V end lost 3 bases, the J end lost 5 bases, and 16 bases lay between the germline ends. The CDR3 runs 16 residues. Germline values: CDR1 SGHVS, CDR2 FQNEAQ. DNA for the CDR3: TGTGCCAGCAGCTTTGGAAAAGGGGGTTTGACCGGGGAGCTGTTTTTT. Encoded protein: CASSFGKGGLTGELFF. The complete variable domain, with remaining parts taken from reference TRBV7-8 and TRBJ2-2, reads GAGVSQSPRYKVAKRGQDVALRCDPISGHVSLFWYQQALGQGPEFLTYFQNEAQLDKSGLPSDRFFAERPEGSVSTLKIQRTQQEDSAVYLCASSFGKGGLTGELFFGEGSRLTVL.

The sample holds a few counts of this clonotype. This chain joins TRBV7-8 and TRBJ2-3; possibly TRBD2 for D (5 bases). This CDR3 is built from 14 residues. V was cut by 1 base and J by 9 bases, with 14 bases left in between. Germline values: CDR1 SGHVS, CDR2 FQNEAQ. CDR3 nucleotide sequence: TGTGCCAGCAGCTTAGGAGCTAGGGAGCGGACGCAGTATTTT. Its protein is CASSLGARERTQYF.

This clonotype was counted many times. This sequence joins TRBV9 and TRBJ2-2, with D perhaps being TRBD1 or TRBD2 (5 bases each). CDR1 and CDR2 (germline): SGDLS, YYNGEE. The CDR3 runs 16 residues. Trimming shortened V by 0 bases and J by 2 bases, and 11 bases separated the two germline ends. The CDR3 loop reads CASSVGLGVNTGELFF. The CDR3 nucleotides read TGTGCCAGCAGCGTAGGCCTGGGGGTTAACACCGGGGAGCTGTTTTTT.

This clonotype showed up many times. The CDR3 sequence is CASTPRSLGNTGELFF. DNA of the CDR3: TGTGCCAGCACGCCCCGGAGCTTGGGTAACACCGGGGAGCTGTTTTTT. The genes are TRBV7-2 and TRBJ2-2; no clear D gene. Germline values: CDR1 SGHTA, CDR2 FQGNSA. Trimming left V 7 bases short and J 2 bases short, with 17 bases between. The CDR3 contains 16 residues.

This clonotype was seen at least ten times. This chain joins TRBV5-1 and TRBJ2-5; D perhaps matches TRBD1 (6 bases). The CDR3 runs 16 residues. The V and J ends lost 4 bases and 0 bases respectively, with 16 bases between them. Germline V gene sequence: CDR1 SGHRS, CDR2 YFSETQ. CDR3 bases: TGCGCCAGCAGCAGATCCCGGGACACTCACCAAGAGACCCAGTACTTC. Its translation: CASSRSRDTHQETQYF.

This clonotype was detected a few times. This rearrangement joins TRBV7-9 to TRBJ2-7, with D unclear. CDR1 SEHNR and CDR2 FQNEAQ come from the germline V gene (reference sequence). This CDR3 has 14 amino acids. V was trimmed by 1 base and J by 2 bases, leaving 9 bases between them. The CDR3: CASSLGARTYEQYF. For the CDR3, the DNA is TGTGCCAGCAGCTTAGGGGCTAGGACCTACGAGCAGTACTTC.

This clonotype appeared many times. The J gene is TRBJ1-6, the V gene TRBV15; D remains ambiguous. Germline assignment: CDR1 LNHNV and CDR2 YYDKDF (reference sequence). Trimming stripped 4 bases from V and 5 bases from J, with 12 bases between. The CDR3 consists of 15 residues. DNA for the CDR3: TGTGCCACCAGCACGGGCGGAAACAATAATTCACCCCTCCACTTT. As protein: CATSTGGNNNSPLHF.

This clonotype was recorded a few times. This chain connects TRBV29-1 to TRBJ2-7; 10 bases fit TRBD1. V lost 5 bases to trimming and J lost 5 bases; unmatched junction nucleotides: 6. The CDR3 is 13 residues long. Germline CDR1 reads SQVTM; CDR2 reads ANQGSEA. The CDR3 DNA is TGCAGCGTTACGGACAGGGGGTACGACGAGCAGTACTTC. Protein: CSVTDRGYDEQYF.

This clonotype was counted at least ten times. The J gene is TRBJ1-5, the V gene TRBV27; possibly TRBD1 for D (5 bases). Germline V gene lookup returns CDR1 MNHEY and CDR2 SMNVEV (reference sequence). The V end was cut by 2 bases, the J end by 3 bases, with 8 bases between. The CDR3 has 14 amino acids. CDR3 bases: TGTGCCAGCAGTTTAAGGGGTGCCAATCAGCCCCAGCATTTT. Its translation: CASSLRGANQPQHF.

In this sample, this clonotype turned up many times. V is TRBV7-9 and J is TRBJ2-3; D gene unclear. Germline V gives CDR1 SEHNR, CDR2 FQNEAQ (reference sequence). The V gene lost 5 bases and the J gene lost 2 bases, with 14 bases spanning the gap. There are 15 residues in the CDR3. The CDR3 region has the DNA TGTGCCAGCAGCCCGCCGGGCCCCCCCACAGATACGCAGTATTTT. The encoded protein is CASSPPGPPTDTQYF.

This clonotype has a count of ten or more. The rearrangement links TRBV20-1 to TRBJ2-5, with TRBD2 identical over 7 bases. There are 14 residues in the CDR3. With 0 bases clipped from V and 3 bases from J, the junction kept 4 bases outside the gene matches. Germline V gene data show CDR1 as DFQATT and CDR2 as SNEGSKA (reference sequence). The CDR3 here is CSARDSSGKETQYF. In DNA form, the CDR3 reads TGCAGTGCTAGAGATTCGAGCGGGAAAGAGACCCAGTACTTC.

Only a few counts were recorded for this clonotype. This chain links TRBV12-3 or TRBV12-4 with TRBJ2-1; 7 bases are a match to TRBD1. Losses at the gene ends were 6 bases for V and 4 bases for J; bases not matched to a gene: 12. The CDR3 length is 16 residues. The DNA for the CDR3 is TGTGCCAGCAGACCGCAGGGACAGCTCCTTTACAATGAGCAGTTCTTC. Protein: CASRPQGQLLYNEQFF.

This clonotype was observed at least ten times. The rearrangement uses TRBV9 and TRBJ2-7, with TRBD1 identical over 7 bases. The CDR3 totals 13 residues. With V trimmed by 5 bases and J by 2 bases, 4 bases remained unmatched. Germline CDR1 reads SGDLS; CDR2 reads YYNGEE. The CDR3 region has the DNA TGTGCCAGCAGTAGGGGGCCCACCTACGAGCAGTACTTC. This gives the protein CASSRGPTYEQYF.

The chain is built from TRBV25-1 and TRBJ2-7, with 11 positions matching TRBD1. V lost 4 bases to trimming and J lost 5 bases; unmatched junction nucleotides: 4. CDR3 size: 14 residues. In germline, CDR1 is MGHDK, CDR2 SYGVNS. Here the CDR3 DNA reads TGTGCCAGCAGTGGGACAGGGGGCCTCCACGAGCAGTACTTC. Amino acid sequence: CASSGTGGLHEQYF.